This TCR beta chain was documented in a study of T cell responses to AZD1222 COVID-19 vaccine. General study points: Most donors were white British and more were female, and clonal diversity was possibly underestimated.

Of note for this clone: Its antigen is as yet unknown.

Samples with a second dose at about 4 or about 12 weeks were pooled together. The CDR3 runs 13 residues. Germline V gives CDR1 SGHTA, CDR2 FQGTGA. J was trimmed by 3 bases and V by 4 bases; bases with no gene match: 2. This table comes from immunoSEQ multiplex PCR, and its TCRdb copy is limited to in-frame clones, with some not included. The data show around 120,000 clones, roughly 90% seen once. Sequences were derived from peripheral blood, sampled 28 days after the second AZD1222 dose. The V gene is TRBV7-3, the J gene TRBJ2-7, with 8 bases identical to TRBD1. The receptor was derived from an adult who received the AZD1222 COVID-19 vaccine. The CDR3 loop reads CASSSGQVYEQYF. The CDR3 DNA follows: TGTGCCAGCAGCTCGGGACAGGTCTACGAGCAGTACTTC.